This TCR beta chain stems from a study of blood T cell repertoires in COVID-19. Study-wide background: Sites in the United States, Italy and Spain provided acute and convalescent COVID-19 samples. The cDNA or gDNA used as material had been derived from T cells, B-cell-depleted T cells, or PBMCs.

Source study methods: Estimation of nucleated cell counts was performed using reference gene primer amplification. Only in-frame clones appear in the TCRdb table, and some are missing; sequencing was by immunoSEQ multiplex PCR. V and J calls and clone size are as listed in that table; D and trimming were resolved from the DNA. This table holds a few hundred thousand clones, approximately 89% found once. The V gene end was trimmed by 5 bases and the J gene end by 5 bases; junction bases not matched to a gene: 5. CDR3 size: 13 residues. Looked up from germline, CDR1 is SEHNR and CDR2 is FQNEAQ (reference sequence).

This receptor was taken from a woman aged 50 to 60 who had recovered from COVID-19. The source material was peripheral blood. The chain combines TRBV7-9 with TRBJ2-5; TRBD1 matches at 7 bases. DNA for the CDR3: TGTGCCAGCAGCATGACAGGGATCGAGACCCAGTACTTC. It translates to CASSMTGIETQYF.